The rows below give T cell receptor beta chains drawn from one sample of a study of cytomegalovirus exposure and HLA in healthy donors. Profiling relied on immunoSEQ multiplex PCR, and the TCRdb table lists in-frame clones only, not all of them. The table has approximately 190,000 clones, around 86% seen once. The sequencing input was PBMCs. These receptors came from a woman younger than 35 in good health and CMV-seronegative. Both conserved end residues are part of each CDR3. The D gene is left open where the match is weak. Expanded clones are given a class, and other clones once, few, many or no size at all.

TRBD1	TRBV30	TRBJ2-1	.	CAWSVGTGSGNEQFF	TGTGCCTGGAGTGTGGGGACAGGGTCGGGCAATGAGCAGTTCTTC
.	TRBV5-6	TRBJ2-7	.	CARLVYEQYF	TGTGCACGACTAGTATACGAGCAGTACTTC
.	TRBV21-1	TRBJ1-1	.	CASIDRGGTEAFF	TGTGCCAGCATAGACAGGGGTGGGACTGAAGCTTTCTTT
.	TRBV27	TRBJ1-5	.	CASSLGGQPQHF	TGTGCCAGCAGCCTGGGGGGTCAGCCCCAGCATTTT
.	TRBV18	TRBJ1-1	.	CASSPTDSEAFF	TGTGCCAGCTCACCGACGGACAGTGAAGCTTTCTTT
TRBD2	TRBV18	TRBJ2-2	.	CASSPSSGGNTGELFF	TGTGCCAGCTCACCTTCTAGCGGGGGGAACACCGGGGAGCTGTTTTTT
.	TRBV28	TRBJ1-5	.	CASITQQGMGPQHF	TGTGCCAGCATCACCCAACAGGGTATGGGGCCCCAGCATTTT
TRBD1	TRBV13	TRBJ1-1	.	CASSPEGALMNTEAFF	TGTGCCAGCAGCCCAGAGGGGGCCCTTATGAACACTGAAGCTTTCTTT
TRBD2	TRBV19	TRBJ2-5	.	CASRGAGGPGETQYF	TGTGCCAGTAGGGGAGCGGGAGGGCCGGGGGAGACCCAGTACTTC
.	TRBV27	TRBJ1-5	few	CASSVDRYNQPQHF	TGTGCCAGCAGTGTAGACAGGTACAATCAGCCCCAGCATTTT
TRBD2	TRBV9	TRBJ2-3	.	CASSASGGVTDTQYF	TGTGCCAGCAGCGCTAGCGGGGGTGTGACAGATACGCAGTATTTT
TRBD1	TRBV27	TRBJ2-2	.	CASSGWTGAGTGELFF	TGTGCCAGCAGTGGGTGGACAGGGGCAGGAACCGGGGAGCTGTTTTTT
TRBD2	TRBV5-1	TRBJ2-3	.	CASRLSGGITDTQYF	TGCGCCAGCAGACTCAGCGGGGGGATCACAGATACGCAGTATTTT
.	TRBV11-2	TRBJ2-2	.	CASSADSGTGELFF	TGTGCCAGCAGCGCTGACAGTGGCACCGGGGAGCTGTTTTTT
.	TRBV5-1	TRBJ2-5	.	CASSFGVRQETQYF	TGCGCCAGCAGCTTCGGGGTACGGCAAGAGACCCAGTACTTC
.	TRBV6-1	TRBJ1-2	.	CASSPGSHGGYTF	TGTGCCAGCAGTCCCGGTAGCCATGGTGGCTACACCTTC
.	TRBV2	TRBJ1-2	.	CASTPVGGAPYGYTF	TGTGCCAGCACTCCCGTGGGGGGAGCCCCCTATGGCTACACCTTC
TRBD2	TRBV5-1	TRBJ2-3	.	CASSLAGGIDTQYF	TGCGCCAGCAGCCTAGCGGGGGGCATAGATACGCAGTATTTT
.	TRBV2	TRBJ2-2	.	CASSELGPGRTGELFF	TGTGCCAGCAGTGAACTAGGGCCAGGGCGTACCGGGGAGCTGTTTTTT
TRBD2	TRBV9	TRBJ2-2	.	CASSALGGGASGELFF	TGTGCCAGCAGTGCCCTGGGCGGGGGGGCCTCCGGGGAGCTGTTTTTT
TRBD1	TRBV5-5	TRBJ1-3	.	CASSPGTGGFTGNTIYF	TGTGCCAGCAGCCCCGGGACAGGGGGCTTTACTGGAAACACCATATATTTT
TRBD1	TRBV7-9	TRBJ2-2	.	CARGQGLDTGELFF	TGTGCCAGGGGACAGGGCTTGGACACCGGGGAGCTGTTTTTT
TRBD1	TRBV6-5	TRBJ1-2	few	CASSYGTGFGYTF	TGTGCCAGCAGTTATGGGACAGGGTTTGGCTACACCTTC
.	TRBV7-9	TRBJ2-1	.	CASSVSHTTWHEQFF	TGTGCCAGCAGTGTTAGCCACACAACGTGGCATGAGCAGTTCTTC
.	TRBV11-2	TRBJ2-5	.	CASSGAVLFETQYF	TGTGCCAGCAGCGGGGCGGTTCTGTTCGAGACCCAGTACTTC
TRBD1	TRBV7-8	TRBJ2-3	.	CASSRDRGRDTQYF	TGTGCCAGCAGCCGGGACAGGGGGCGAGATACGCAGTATTTT
.	TRBV10-1	TRBJ1-1	once	CASSESYDDGMNTEAFF	TGCGCCAGCAGTGAGTCGTATGATGATGGCATGAACACTGAAGCTTTCTTT
.	TRBV11-3	TRBJ2-6	.	CASSPLYRENSGANVLTF	TGTGCCAGCAGCCCACTGTACAGGGAGAACTCTGGGGCCAACGTCCTGACTTTC
.	TRBV28	TRBJ1-1	.	CAGISGGQNTEAFF	TGTGCCGGCATAAGCGGGGGACAGAACACTGAAGCTTTCTTT
TRBD1	TRBV2	TRBJ1-1	.	CASSETSGKGAGAEAFF	TGTGCCAGCAGTGAAACTTCGGGTAAGGGGGCCGGGGCTGAAGCTTTCTTT
TRBD2	TRBV6-1	TRBJ2-1	.	CASSEGGTSGASSYNEQFF	TGTGCCAGCAGTGAAGGAGGGACTAGCGGTGCGAGCTCCTACAATGAGCAGTTCTTC
.	TRBV9	TRBJ2-1	.	CASSARNEQFF	TGTGCCAGCAGCGCGCGAAATGAGCAGTTCTTC
TRBD1	TRBV6-5	TRBJ1-4	few	CASRLTGVGEKLFF	TGTGCCAGCAGACTAACAGGGGTTGGAGAAAAACTGTTTTTT
.	TRBV29-1	TRBJ2-7	.	CSVERDNSYEQYF	TGCAGCGTTGAGAGGGACAACTCCTACGAGCAGTACTTC
TRBD2	TRBV27	TRBJ2-7	once	CASSLWGGSSYEQYF	TGTGCCAGCAGTTTGTGGGGCGGGAGTAGTTACGAGCAGTACTTC
.	TRBV16	TRBJ1-6	.	CASRPNGESPLHF	TGTGCCAGCAGACCAAACGGGGAATCACCCCTCCACTTT
.	TRBV5-4	TRBJ2-7	.	CASSPDLLAYEQYF	TGTGCCAGCAGCCCAGACTTATTAGCCTACGAGCAGTACTTC
TRBD1	TRBV9	TRBJ2-7	.	CASSLPGQGAYEQYF	TGTGCCAGCAGCCTCCCGGGACAGGGGGCCTACGAGCAGTACTTC
.	TRBV7-2	TRBJ1-3	.	CASSLLPSGNTIYF	TGTGCCAGCAGCTTACTTCCCTCTGGAAACACCATATATTTT
TRBD1	TRBV29-1	TRBJ2-2	.	CSVPGTATTGELFF	TGCAGCGTCCCCGGGACAGCCACCACCGGGGAGCTGTTTTTT
TRBD2	TRBV7-3	TRBJ2-3	.	CASSRTDSGTGTDTQYF	TGTGCCAGCAGCCGGACCGACAGCGGGACGGGCACAGATACGCAGTATTTT
.	TRBV5-6	TRBJ2-7	.	CASSLTLAEQYF	TGTGCCAGCAGCTTGACCCTAGCCGAGCAGTACTTC
.	TRBV6-1	TRBJ1-5	.	CASSVRGGGNQPQHF	TGTGCCAGCAGTGTCAGGGGCGGTGGCAATCAGCCCCAGCATTTT
TRBD1	TRBV2	TRBJ1-6	.	CASSGQGARNSPLHF	TGTGCCAGCAGTGGACAGGGGGCGAGGAATTCACCCCTCCACTTT
.	TRBV19	TRBJ2-7	.	CASSSPGTLNEQYF	TGTGCCAGTAGTAGTCCCGGGACTCTTAACGAGCAGTACTTC
.	TRBV30	TRBJ1-4	.	CAWSSLGQANEKLFF	TGTGCCTGGAGTTCACTGGGGCAGGCTAATGAAAAACTGTTTTTT
TRBD2	TRBV15	TRBJ2-7	.	CATSRDSGAGGYEQYF	TGTGCCACCAGCAGAGATTCAGGAGCGGGGGGCTACGAGCAGTACTTC
TRBD2	TRBV27	TRBJ2-7	.	CASSILAGGPLEQYF	TGTGCCAGCAGTATTCTAGCGGGAGGGCCTCTAGAGCAGTACTTC
.	TRBV29-1	TRBJ1-2	.	CSVEGGSGYGYTF	TGCAGCGTTGAGGGGGGTTCTGGCTATGGCTACACCTTC
.	TRBV7-6	TRBJ2-7	.	CASSLVLSDEQYF	TGTGCCAGCAGCTTAGTTCTCTCGGACGAGCAGTACTTC
TRBD2	TRBV27	TRBJ2-5	.	CASSIIAGGDQETQYF	TGTGCCAGCAGTATCATAGCGGGGGGAGACCAAGAGACCCAGTACTTC